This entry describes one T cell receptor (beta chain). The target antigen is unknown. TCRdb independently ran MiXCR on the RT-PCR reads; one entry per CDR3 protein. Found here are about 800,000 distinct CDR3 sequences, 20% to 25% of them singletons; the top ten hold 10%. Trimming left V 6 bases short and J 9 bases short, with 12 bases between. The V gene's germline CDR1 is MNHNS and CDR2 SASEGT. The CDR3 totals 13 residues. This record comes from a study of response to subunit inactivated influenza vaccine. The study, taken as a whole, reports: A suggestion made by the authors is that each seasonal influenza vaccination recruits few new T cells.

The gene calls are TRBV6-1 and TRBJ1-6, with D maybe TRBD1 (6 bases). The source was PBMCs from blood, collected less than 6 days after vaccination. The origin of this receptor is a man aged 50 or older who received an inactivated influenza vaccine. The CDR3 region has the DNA TGTGCCAGCAGGCAGGGGAATAGTTCACCCCTCCACTTT. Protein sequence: CASRQGNSSPLHF.